The T cell receptor beta chain under discussion was sequenced for a study of T cell repertoires in cytomegalovirus infection. Notes on the study in general: Individuals carrying CMV plus the relevant HLA were identified by cumulative frequency of public TCR beta families.

TCRdb reprocessed the reads with MiXCR, giving one entry per CDR3 protein. The table includes under 450,000 distinct CDR3 sequences, roughly 34% detected once. Of note for this clonotype: Its antigen is as yet unknown.

Sequenced material: cultured PBMCs, taken from culture after CMV antigen stimulation. This TCR derives from a human donor in good health (CMV status not recorded). Some clones in this sample may be carry-over from other donors' samples.

The CDR3 region is CASSSTGRSLSGYTF. For the CDR3, the DNA is TGTGCCAGCAGTTCGACAGGGAGGTCGCTATCGGGCTACACCTTC. The chain combines TRBV28 with TRBJ1-2; TRBD1 aligns across 7 bases. This CDR3 has 15 amino acids. CDR1 is MDHEN, CDR2 SYDVKM, per germline. Losses at the gene ends were 4 bases for V and 8 bases for J; bases not matched to a gene: 13.